Listed below are T cell receptor beta chains from one sample, sequenced in a study of regulatory T cells in long-lasting Graves disease. Each CDR3 protein is one row after TCRdb ran MiXCR on the multiplex PCR reads. Among roughly 420,000 distinct CDR3 sequences listed, around 17% were seen once. This same sample was also part of a study on T cells in Graves' hyperthyroidism and ophthalmopathy.

The material sequenced was peripheral blood mononuclear cells (PBMCs), taken at new diagnosis, from a patient treated with antithyroid drugs. These TCRs come from a young woman with Graves disease. CDR3s include the opening cysteine and the closing phenylalanine or tryptophan. A D gene is named only where the DNA matches it firmly. For some rows the clone size is stated as once, few or many, or as a class when expanded; others skip it.

clone size: many
D gene: NA
V gene: TRBV28
CDR3 length: 13
J gene: TRBJ2-7
CDR3 DNA: TGTGCCAGCAGTTCTCCTTACTCCTACGAGCAGTACTTC
CDR3 protein: CASSSPYSYEQYF

clone size: many
D gene: NA
V gene: TRBV27
CDR3 length: 13
J gene: TRBJ2-2
CDR3 DNA: TGTGCCAGCAGTCCCGTAAGGCCCGGGGAGCTGTTTTTT
CDR3 protein: CASSPVRPGELFF

clone size: NA
D gene: NA
V gene: TRBV28
CDR3 length: 16
J gene: TRBJ2-7
CDR3 DNA: TGTGCCAGCAGTCCCCCCGGCGGGGCTATGGGCTACGAGCAGTACTTC
CDR3 protein: CASSPPGGAMGYEQYF

clone size: many
D gene: TRBD1
V gene: TRBV7-9
CDR3 length: 16
J gene: TRBJ2-2
CDR3 DNA: TGTGCCAGCAGCTCCACGACAGGGGGTGGCACCGGGGAGCTGTTTTTT
CDR3 protein: CASSSTTGGGTGELFF

clone size: many
D gene: TRBD2
V gene: TRBV11-2
CDR3 length: 15
J gene: TRBJ2-1
CDR3 DNA: TGTGCCAGCAGGGTGCTGGCGGGGGAGTCCAATGAGCAGTTCTTC
CDR3 protein: CASRVLAGESNEQFF

clone size: many
D gene: NA
V gene: TRBV29-1
CDR3 length: 13
J gene: TRBJ1-2
CDR3 DNA: TGCAGCGTTGTAAGGGAGTTCACGGACGGCTACACCTTC
CDR3 protein: CSVVREFTDGYTF

clone size: NA
D gene: NA
V gene: TRBV6-7
CDR3 length: 15
J gene: TRBJ1-2
CDR3 DNA: TGTGCCAGCACCCTCTCCAGGGACTTAAACTATGGCTACACCTTC
CDR3 protein: CASTLSRDLNYGYTF

clone size: many
D gene: TRBD2
V gene: TRBV6-1
CDR3 length: 18
J gene: TRBJ2-7
CDR3 DNA: TGTGCCAGCAGTGAAGCGTACCCGGGACTAGCGGGGACCTACGAGCAGTACTTC
CDR3 protein: CASSEAYPGLAGTYEQYF

clone size: many
D gene: TRBD1
V gene: TRBV20-1
CDR3 length: 14
J gene: TRBJ2-7
CDR3 DNA: TGCAGTGCTAGGGATGACAGGGGGGGGCTCGAGCAGTACTTC
CDR3 protein: CSARDDRGGLEQYF

clone size: NA
D gene: NA
V gene: TRBV4-3
CDR3 length: 15
J gene: TRBJ1-3
CDR3 DNA: TGCGCCAGCAGCCAAACCATGGGCTCTGGAAACACCATATATTTT
CDR3 protein: CASSQTMGSGNTIYF

clone size: NA
D gene: NA
V gene: TRBV19
CDR3 length: 13
J gene: TRBJ2-2
CDR3 DNA: TGTGCCAGTAGTATCGCGAACACCGGGGAGCTGTTTTTT
CDR3 protein: CASSIANTGELFF

clone size: NA
D gene: NA
V gene: TRBV12-3/TRBV12-4
CDR3 length: 16
J gene: TRBJ1-5
CDR3 DNA: TGTGCCAGCAGTTTTAAAGGGCTCTATAGCAATCAGCCCCAGCATTTT
CDR3 protein: CASSFKGLYSNQPQHF

clone size: NA
D gene: NA
V gene: TRBV28
CDR3 length: 16
J gene: TRBJ2-1
CDR3 DNA: TGTGCCGGCAGTTTGCCCTGGGAATACTCCTACAATGAGCAGTTCTTC
CDR3 protein: CAGSLPWEYSYNEQFF

clone size: many
D gene: TRBD1
V gene: TRBV6-1
CDR3 length: 22
J gene: TRBJ2-2
CDR3 DNA: TGTGCCAGCAGACCAACCGATACTAAAGTGTGTGGAACAGGGGGTGGCACCGGGGAGCTGTTTTTT
CDR3 protein: CASRPTDTKVCGTGGGTGELFF

clone size: NA
D gene: TRBD2
V gene: TRBV10-3
CDR3 length: 16
J gene: TRBJ2-1
CDR3 DNA: TGTGCCATCAGGGACCCGACGAGCGGGAGAGGTAATGAGCAGTTCTTC
CDR3 protein: CAIRDPTSGRGNEQFF

clone size: few
D gene: NA
V gene: TRBV6-2/TRBV6-3
CDR3 length: 14
J gene: TRBJ2-3
CDR3 DNA: TGTGCCAGCAGTTATGGGGGAGAGGTAGATACGCAGTATTTT
CDR3 protein: CASSYGGEVDTQYF

clone size: NA
D gene: NA
V gene: TRBV15
CDR3 length: 13
J gene: TRBJ1-1
CDR3 DNA: TGTGCCACCAGCAGAGAAGTGGGCACTGAAGCTTTCTTT
CDR3 protein: CATSREVGTEAFF

clone size: many
D gene: NA
V gene: TRBV20-1
CDR3 length: 12
J gene: TRBJ1-5
CDR3 DNA: TGCAGTGTTCCCCCTCTCGGTCAGCCCCAGCATTTT
CDR3 protein: CSVPPLGQPQHF

clone size: NA
D gene: TRBD2
V gene: TRBV5-4
CDR3 length: 17
J gene: TRBJ2-7
CDR3 DNA: TGTGCCAGCAGCCCTCGGGGAGGGACTAGCGCTATCTACGAGCAGTACTTC
CDR3 protein: CASSPRGGTSAIYEQYF

clone size: many
D gene: TRBD2
V gene: TRBV4-3
CDR3 length: 17
J gene: TRBJ2-7
CDR3 DNA: TGCGCCAGCAGCCAAGGTCTTCTAGCGGGAGGGCCCCACGAGCAGTACTTC
CDR3 protein: CASSQGLLAGGPHEQYF

clone size: many
D gene: NA
V gene: TRBV7-8
CDR3 length: 14
J gene: TRBJ1-2
CDR3 DNA: TGTGCCAGCAGCTTAGGGGGCAGTGACTATGGCTACACCTTC
CDR3 protein: CASSLGGSDYGYTF

clone size: many
D gene: NA
V gene: TRBV7-9
CDR3 length: 17
J gene: TRBJ2-1
CDR3 DNA: TGTGCCACTGAGCTTGGGGGAGACGGGCTTACTTTGTATGAGCAGTTCTTC
CDR3 protein: CATELGGDGLTLYEQFF

clone size: many
D gene: TRBD1
V gene: TRBV2
CDR3 length: 17
J gene: TRBJ1-1
CDR3 DNA: TGTGCCAGCAGTGAATACAGGGGGCGCGATCTGAACACTGAAGCTTTCTTT
CDR3 protein: CASSEYRGRDLNTEAFF

clone size: many
D gene: NA
V gene: TRBV27
CDR3 length: 14
J gene: TRBJ2-7
CDR3 DNA: TGTGCCAGCTCCCTGAGCTCGACCGTGGACGAGCAGTACTTC
CDR3 protein: CASSLSSTVDEQYF

clone size: NA
D gene: TRBD1
V gene: TRBV27
CDR3 length: 14
J gene: TRBJ1-2
CDR3 DNA: TGTGCCAGCAGTTCACCGGGACAGGGGGATGGCTACACCTTC
CDR3 protein: CASSSPGQGDGYTF

clone size: many
D gene: NA
V gene: TRBV28
CDR3 length: 15
J gene: TRBJ1-5
CDR3 DNA: TGTGCCAGCAGTTTCGGTGTGATGGGCAATCAGCCCCAGCATTTT
CDR3 protein: CASSFGVMGNQPQHF

clone size: NA
D gene: NA
V gene: TRBV18
CDR3 length: 12
J gene: TRBJ2-6
CDR3 DNA: TGTGCCAGTTCCATTGGGGCCAACGTCCTGACTTTC
CDR3 protein: CASSIGANVLTF